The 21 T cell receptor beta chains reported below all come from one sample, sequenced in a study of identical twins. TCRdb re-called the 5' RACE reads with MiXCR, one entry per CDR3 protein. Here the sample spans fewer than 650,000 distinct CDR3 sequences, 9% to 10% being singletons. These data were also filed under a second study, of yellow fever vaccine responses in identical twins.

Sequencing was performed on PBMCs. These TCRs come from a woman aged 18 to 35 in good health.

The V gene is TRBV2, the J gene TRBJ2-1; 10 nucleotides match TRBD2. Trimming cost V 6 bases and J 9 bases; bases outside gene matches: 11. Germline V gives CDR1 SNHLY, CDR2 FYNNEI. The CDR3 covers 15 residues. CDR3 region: CASSPPAGGLGEQFF. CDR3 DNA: TGTGCCAGCAGCCCCCCAGCGGGGGGGCTGGGTGAGCAGTTCTTC. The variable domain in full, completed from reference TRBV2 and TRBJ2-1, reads EPEVTQTPSHQVTQMGQEVILRCVPISNHLYFYWYRQILGQKVEFLVSFYNNEISEKSEIFDDQFSVERPDGSNFTLKIRSTKLEDSAMYFCASSPPAGGLGEQFFGPGTRLTVL.

DNA of the CDR3: TGTGCCAGCAGCTTGACGACAGGGGGTGTAGACGAGCAGTACTTC. This sequence encodes CASSLTTGGVDEQYF. The chain uses TRBV7-9 and TRBJ2-7; the match to TRBD1 covers 9 bases. Per germline, CDR1 SEHNR and CDR2 FQNEAQ (reference sequence). CDR3 length: 15 residues. The V segment lost 3 bases and the J segment 5 bases; nucleotides outside the gene matches: 8.

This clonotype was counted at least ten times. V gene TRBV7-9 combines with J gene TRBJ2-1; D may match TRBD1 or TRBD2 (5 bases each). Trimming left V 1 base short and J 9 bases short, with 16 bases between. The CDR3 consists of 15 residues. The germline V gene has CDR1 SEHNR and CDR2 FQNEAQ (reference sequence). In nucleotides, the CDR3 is TGTGCCAGCAGCTTAGGGCAGGGATCGGGATCTGAGCAGTTCTTC. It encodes CASSLGQGSGSEQFF.

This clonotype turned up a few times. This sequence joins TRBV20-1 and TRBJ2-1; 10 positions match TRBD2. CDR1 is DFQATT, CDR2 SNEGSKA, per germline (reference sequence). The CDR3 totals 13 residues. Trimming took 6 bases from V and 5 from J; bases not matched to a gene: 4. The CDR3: CSALGLADNEQFF. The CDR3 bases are TGCAGTGCATTAGGACTAGCGGACAATGAGCAGTTCTTC.

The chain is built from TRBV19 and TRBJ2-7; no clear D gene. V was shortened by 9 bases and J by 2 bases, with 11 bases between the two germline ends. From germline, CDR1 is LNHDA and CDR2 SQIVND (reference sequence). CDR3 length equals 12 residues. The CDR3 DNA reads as TGTGCCAGGGTGACACCCGCCTACGAGCAGTACTTC. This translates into CARVTPAYEQYF.

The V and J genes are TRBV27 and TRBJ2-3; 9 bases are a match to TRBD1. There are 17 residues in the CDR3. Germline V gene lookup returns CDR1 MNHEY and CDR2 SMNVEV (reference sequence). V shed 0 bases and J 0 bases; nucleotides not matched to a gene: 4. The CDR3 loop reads CASSLSPGTGSTDTQYF. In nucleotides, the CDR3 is TGTGCCAGCAGTTTATCCCCCGGGACAGGGAGCACAGATACGCAGTATTTT.

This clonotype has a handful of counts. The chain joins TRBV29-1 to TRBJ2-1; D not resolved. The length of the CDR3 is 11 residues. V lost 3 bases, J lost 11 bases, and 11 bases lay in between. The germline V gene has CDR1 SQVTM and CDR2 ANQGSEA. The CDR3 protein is CSVEGNEKQFF. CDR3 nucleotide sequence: TGCAGCGTTGAGGGGAATGAGAAGCAGTTCTTC.

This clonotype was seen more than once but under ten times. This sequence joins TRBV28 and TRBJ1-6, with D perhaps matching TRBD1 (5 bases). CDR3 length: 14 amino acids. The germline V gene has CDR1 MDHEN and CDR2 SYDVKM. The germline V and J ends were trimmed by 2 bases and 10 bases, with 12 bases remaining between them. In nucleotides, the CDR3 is TGTGCCAGCAGTTTACTCCGGGGACGGTCACCCCTCCACTTT. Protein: CASSLLRGRSPLHF.

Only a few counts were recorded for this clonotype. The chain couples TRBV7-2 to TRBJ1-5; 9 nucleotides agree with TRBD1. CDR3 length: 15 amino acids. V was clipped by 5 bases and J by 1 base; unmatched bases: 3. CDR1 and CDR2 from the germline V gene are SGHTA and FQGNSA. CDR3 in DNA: TGTGCCAGCAGCCAAGGACAGGGGAGCAATCAGCCCCAGCATTTT. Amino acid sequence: CASSQGQGSNQPQHF.

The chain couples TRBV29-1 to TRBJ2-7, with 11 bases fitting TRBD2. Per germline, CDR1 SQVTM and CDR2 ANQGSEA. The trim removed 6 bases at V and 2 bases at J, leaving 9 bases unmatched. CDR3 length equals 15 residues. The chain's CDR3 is CSVLTLAGGPYEQYF. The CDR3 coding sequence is TGCAGCGTCCTAACCCTAGCGGGGGGCCCCTACGAGCAGTACTTC.

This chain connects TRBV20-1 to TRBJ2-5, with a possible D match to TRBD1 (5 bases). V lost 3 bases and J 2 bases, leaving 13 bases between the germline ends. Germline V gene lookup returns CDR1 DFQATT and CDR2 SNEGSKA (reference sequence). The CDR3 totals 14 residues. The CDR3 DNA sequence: TGCAGTGCTAGCCCCCAGACAGCACAAGAGACCCAGTACTTC. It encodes CSASPQTAQETQYF.

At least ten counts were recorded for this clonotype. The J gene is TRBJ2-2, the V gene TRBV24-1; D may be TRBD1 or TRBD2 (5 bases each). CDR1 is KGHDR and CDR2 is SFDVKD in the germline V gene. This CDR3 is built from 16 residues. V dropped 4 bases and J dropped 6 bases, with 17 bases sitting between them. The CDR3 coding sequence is TGTGCCACCAGTGAGGCCCCGGGACCCATCGCCGGGGAGCTGTTTTTT. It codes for CATSEAPGPIAGELFF.

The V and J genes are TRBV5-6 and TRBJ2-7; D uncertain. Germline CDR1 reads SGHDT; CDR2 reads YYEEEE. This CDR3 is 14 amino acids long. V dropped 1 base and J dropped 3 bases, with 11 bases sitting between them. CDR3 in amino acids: CASSLSSGNYEQYF. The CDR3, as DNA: TGTGCCAGCAGCTTGTCCTCAGGAAACTACGAGCAGTACTTC.

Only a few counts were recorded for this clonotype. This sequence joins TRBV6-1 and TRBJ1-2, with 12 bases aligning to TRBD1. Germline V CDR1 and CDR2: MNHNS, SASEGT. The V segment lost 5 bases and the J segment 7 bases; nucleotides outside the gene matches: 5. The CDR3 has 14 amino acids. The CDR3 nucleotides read TGTGCCAGCAGTCAAGGGACAGGGGGCTTTGGCTACACCTTC. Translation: CASSQGTGGFGYTF.

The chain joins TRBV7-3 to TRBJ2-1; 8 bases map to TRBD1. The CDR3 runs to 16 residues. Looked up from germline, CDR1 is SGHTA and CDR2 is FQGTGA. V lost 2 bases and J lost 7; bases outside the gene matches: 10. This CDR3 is CASSLQDRVLTNEQFF. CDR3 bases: TGTGCCAGCAGCTTACAGGACAGGGTATTAACAAATGAGCAGTTCTTC.

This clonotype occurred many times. As DNA, the CDR3 is TGTGCCAGCAGTCTTGGGTTGGGACTAGCGGGAGACCTAGCCAAAAACATTCAGTACTTC. Amino acids: CASSLGLGLAGDLAKNIQYF. V usage is TRBV5-4 and J usage is TRBJ2-4, with 14 bases lining up with TRBD2. Germline lookup yields CDR1 SGHNT and CDR2 YYREEE (reference sequence). CDR3 length: 20 residues. V gave up 5 bases and J gave up 0 bases; unmatched junction bases: 13.

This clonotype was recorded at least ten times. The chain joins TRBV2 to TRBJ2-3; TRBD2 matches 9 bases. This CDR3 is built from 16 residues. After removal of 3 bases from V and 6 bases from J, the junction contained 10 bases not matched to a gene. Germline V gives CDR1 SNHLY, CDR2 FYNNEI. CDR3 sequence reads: CASSESGGGVRDTQYF. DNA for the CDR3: TGTGCCAGCAGTGAGTCTGGCGGGGGGGTCCGGGATACGCAGTATTTT.

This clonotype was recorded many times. In DNA, the CDR3 is TGTGCCAGCAGGGACAACTACGAGCAGTACTTC. Translated, it gives CASRDNYEQYF. The rearrangement uses TRBV25-1 and TRBJ2-7; maybe TRBD1 (5 bases). V was trimmed by 6 bases and J by 3 bases, leaving 6 bases between them. This CDR3 is 11 amino acids long. The germline gives CDR1 MGHDK, CDR2 SYGVNS.

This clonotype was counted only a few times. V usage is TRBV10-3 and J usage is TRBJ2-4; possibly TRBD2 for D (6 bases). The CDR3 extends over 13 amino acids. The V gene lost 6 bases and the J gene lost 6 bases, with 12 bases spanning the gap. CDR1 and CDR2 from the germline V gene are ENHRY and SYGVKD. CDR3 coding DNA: TGTGCCATCAGCCCAGCGGGCTCAAACATTCAGTACTTC. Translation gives CAISPAGSNIQYF.

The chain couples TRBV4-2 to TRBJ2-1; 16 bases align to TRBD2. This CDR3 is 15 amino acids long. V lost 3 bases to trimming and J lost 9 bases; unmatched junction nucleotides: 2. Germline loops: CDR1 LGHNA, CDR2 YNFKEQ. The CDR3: CASSQGTSGGGEQFF. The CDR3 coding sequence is TGTGCCAGCAGCCAGGGGACTAGCGGGGGGGGTGAGCAGTTCTTC.

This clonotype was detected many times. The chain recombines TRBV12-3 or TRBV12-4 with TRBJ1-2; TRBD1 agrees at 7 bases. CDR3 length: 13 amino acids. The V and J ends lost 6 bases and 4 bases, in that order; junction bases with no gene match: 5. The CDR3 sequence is CASRTGQLYGYTF. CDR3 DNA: TGTGCCAGCAGGACGGGACAGCTCTATGGCTACACCTTC.